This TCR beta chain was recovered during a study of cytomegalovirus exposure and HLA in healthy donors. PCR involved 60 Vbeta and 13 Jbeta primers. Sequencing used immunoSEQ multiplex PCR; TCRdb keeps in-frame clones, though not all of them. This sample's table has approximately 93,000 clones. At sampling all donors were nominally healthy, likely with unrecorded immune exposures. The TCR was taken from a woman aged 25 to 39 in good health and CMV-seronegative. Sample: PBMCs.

The DNA for the CDR3 is TGCAGCGTTGAGAAGGGGCAGAACACTGAAGCTTTCTTT. The encoded protein is CSVEKGQNTEAFF. The rearrangement joins TRBV29-1 to TRBJ1-1, with D perhaps matching TRBD1 (5 bases). V shed 3 bases and J shed 1 base, with 9 bases lying between them. The CDR3 length is 13 residues. Germline V CDR1 and CDR2: SQVTM, ANQGSEA. Supplemented by reference TRBV29-1 and TRBJ1-1, the full variable domain reads SAVISQKPSRDICQRGTSLTIQCQVDSQVTMMFWYRQQPGQSLTLIATANQGSEATYESGFVIDKFPISRPNLTFSTLTVSNMSPEDSSIYLCSVEKGQNTEAFFGQGTRLTVV.